The table lists the clone carrying this TCR beta chain with a few counts. TCRdb passed the 5' RACE reads through MiXCR, listing each CDR3 protein once. The sample yields more than 30,000 distinct CDR3 sequences, 11% seen once. The data were obtained in a study of CD8 T cells in ankylosing spondylitis. The CDR3 sequence is 13 residues long. Per the germline V gene, CDR1 is SGHRS and CDR2 is YFSETQ. Trimming took 0 bases from V and 8 from J; bases not matched to a gene: 4. The sequence came from a male donor with ankylosing spondylitis. The specimen was synovial fluid, either unsorted or a sorted T cell fraction (not recorded which). The chain joins TRBV5-1 to TRBJ2-5, with 7 bases identical to TRBD2. The CDR3 loop is CASSLVGGSTQYF. The CDR3 bases are TGCGCCAGCAGCTTGGTCGGCGGGAGCACCCAGTACTTC.